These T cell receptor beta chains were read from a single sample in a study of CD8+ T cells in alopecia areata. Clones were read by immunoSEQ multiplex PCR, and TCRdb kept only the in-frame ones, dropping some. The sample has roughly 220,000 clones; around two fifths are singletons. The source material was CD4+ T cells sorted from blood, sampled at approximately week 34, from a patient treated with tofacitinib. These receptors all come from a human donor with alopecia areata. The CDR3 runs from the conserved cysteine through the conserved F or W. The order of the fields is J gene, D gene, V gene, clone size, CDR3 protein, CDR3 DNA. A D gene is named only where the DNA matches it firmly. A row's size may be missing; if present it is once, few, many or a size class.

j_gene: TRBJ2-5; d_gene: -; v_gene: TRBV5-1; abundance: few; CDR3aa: CASSFQETQYF; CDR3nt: TGCGCCAGCAGCTTCCAGGAGACCCAGTACTTC
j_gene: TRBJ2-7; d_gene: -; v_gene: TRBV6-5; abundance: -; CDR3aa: CASSPQGRLEQYF; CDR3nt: TGTGCCAGCAGTCCACAGGGACGTTTGGAGCAGTACTTC
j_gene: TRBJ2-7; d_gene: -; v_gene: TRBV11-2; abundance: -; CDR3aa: CASSLDPGVSEQYF; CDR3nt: TGTGCCAGCAGCTTAGATCCGGGGGTAAGCGAGCAGTACTTC
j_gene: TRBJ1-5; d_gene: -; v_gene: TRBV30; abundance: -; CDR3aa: CAWSVTDLSNQPQHF; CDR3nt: TGTGCCTGGAGTGTAACGGACCTTAGCAATCAGCCCCAGCATTTT
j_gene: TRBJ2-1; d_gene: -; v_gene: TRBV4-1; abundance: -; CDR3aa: CASSQVGRGGDNEQFF; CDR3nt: TGCGCCAGCAGCCAAGTAGGCAGGGGTGGGGACAATGAGCAGTTCTTC
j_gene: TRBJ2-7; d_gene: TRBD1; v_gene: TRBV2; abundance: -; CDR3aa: CASRPDRGWQYF; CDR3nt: TGTGCCAGCAGACCCGACAGGGGGTGGCAGTACTTC
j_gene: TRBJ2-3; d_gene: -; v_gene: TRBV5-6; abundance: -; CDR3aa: CASSHRRLSTDTQYF; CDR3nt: TGTGCCAGCAGCCATCGTAGACTTAGCACAGATACGCAGTATTTT
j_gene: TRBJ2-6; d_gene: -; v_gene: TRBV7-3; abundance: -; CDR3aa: CASSLHGSGANVLTF; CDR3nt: TGTGCCAGCAGCTTACACGGGTCTGGGGCCAACGTCCTGACTTTC
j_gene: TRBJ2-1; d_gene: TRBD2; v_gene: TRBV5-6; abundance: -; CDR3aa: CASSFREGLYNEQFF; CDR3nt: TGTGCCAGCAGCTTCCGGGAGGGCCTCTACAATGAGCAGTTCTTC
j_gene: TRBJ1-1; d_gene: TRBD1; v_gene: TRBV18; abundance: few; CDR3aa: CASSLLRDRNTEAFF; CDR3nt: TGTGCCAGCTCACTTCTCCGGGACAGAAACACTGAAGCTTTCTTT
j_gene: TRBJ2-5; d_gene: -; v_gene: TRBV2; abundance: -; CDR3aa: CASSAEGGIQETQYF; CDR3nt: TGTGCCAGCAGTGCTGAGGGGGGCATCCAAGAGACCCAGTACTTC
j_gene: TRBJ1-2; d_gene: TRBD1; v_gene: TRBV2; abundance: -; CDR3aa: CASSVTGGGYTF; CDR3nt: TGTGCCAGCAGTGTTACAGGGGGTGGCTACACCTTC
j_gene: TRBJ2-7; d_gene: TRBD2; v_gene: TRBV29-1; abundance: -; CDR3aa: CSVRRGSYEQYF; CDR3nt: TGCAGCGTTCGGCGGGGGTCCTACGAGCAGTACTTC
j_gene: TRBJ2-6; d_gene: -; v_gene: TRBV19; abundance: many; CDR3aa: CASSTGAGANVLTF; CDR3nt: TGTGCCAGTAGTACAGGGGCTGGGGCCAACGTCCTGACTTTC
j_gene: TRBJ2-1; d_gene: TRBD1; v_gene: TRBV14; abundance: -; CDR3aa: CASSPPGQLSYNEQFF; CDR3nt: TGTGCCAGCAGCCCTCCGGGACAGCTCTCCTACAATGAGCAGTTCTTC
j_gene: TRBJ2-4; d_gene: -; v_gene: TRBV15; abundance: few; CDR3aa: CATSRAGVLAKNIQYF; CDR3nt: TGTGCCACCAGCAGAGCGGGGGTCCTAGCCAAAAACATTCAGTACTTC
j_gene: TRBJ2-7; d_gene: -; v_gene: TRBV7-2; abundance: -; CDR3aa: CASSSPTTYEQYF; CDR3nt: TGTGCCAGCAGCTCCCCAACCACCTACGAGCAGTACTTC
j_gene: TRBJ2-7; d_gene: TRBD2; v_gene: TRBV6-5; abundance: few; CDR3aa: CASISSGRGYEQYF; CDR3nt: TGTGCCAGCATTTCAAGCGGGAGGGGGTACGAGCAGTACTTC
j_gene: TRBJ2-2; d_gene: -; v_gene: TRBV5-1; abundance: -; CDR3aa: CASSLDWEIGELFF; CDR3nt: TGCGCCAGCAGCTTGGATTGGGAAATCGGGGAGCTGTTTTTT
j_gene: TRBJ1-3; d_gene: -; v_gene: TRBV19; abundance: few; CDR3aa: CASTDTGSPGNTIYF; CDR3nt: TGTGCCAGTACCGACACAGGGTCCCCTGGAAACACCATATATTTT
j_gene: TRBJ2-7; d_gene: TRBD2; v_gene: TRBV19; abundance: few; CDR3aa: CASSIVAGNYEQYF; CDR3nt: TGTGCCAGTAGTATAGTAGCGGGTAACTACGAGCAGTACTTC
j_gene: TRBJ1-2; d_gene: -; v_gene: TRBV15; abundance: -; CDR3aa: CATSRDRGGYTF; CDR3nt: TGTGCCACCAGCAGAGATCGAGGTGGCTACACCTTC
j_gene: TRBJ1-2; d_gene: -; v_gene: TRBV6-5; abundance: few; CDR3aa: CASKREGYGYTF; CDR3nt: TGTGCCAGCAAACGAGAGGGCTATGGCTACACCTTC
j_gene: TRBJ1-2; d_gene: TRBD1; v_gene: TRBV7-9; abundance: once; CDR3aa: CASSLNPGQGAGGYTF; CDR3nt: TGTGCCAGCAGCTTAAACCCGGGACAGGGGGCTGGAGGCTACACCTTC
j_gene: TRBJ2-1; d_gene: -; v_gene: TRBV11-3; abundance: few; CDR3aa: CASSLGNEQFF; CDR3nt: TGTGCCAGCAGCTTAGGGAATGAGCAGTTCTTC
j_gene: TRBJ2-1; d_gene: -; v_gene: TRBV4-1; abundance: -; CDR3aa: CASSQRGLNEQFF; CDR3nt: TGCGCCAGCAGCCAAAGGGGCCTCAATGAGCAGTTCTTC
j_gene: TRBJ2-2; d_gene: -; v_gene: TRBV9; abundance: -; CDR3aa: CASSVATGTMGELFF; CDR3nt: TGTGCCAGCAGCGTAGCCACCGGGACCATGGGGGAGCTGTTTTTT
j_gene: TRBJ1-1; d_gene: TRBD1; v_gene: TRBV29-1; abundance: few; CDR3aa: CSVAGGRNTEAFF; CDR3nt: TGCAGCGTTGCAGGGGGCAGAAACACTGAAGCTTTCTTT
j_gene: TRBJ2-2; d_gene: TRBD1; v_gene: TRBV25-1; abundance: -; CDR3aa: CASSEWGQKQTGELFF; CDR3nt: TGTGCCAGCAGTGAATGGGGACAGAAACAAACCGGGGAGCTGTTTTTT
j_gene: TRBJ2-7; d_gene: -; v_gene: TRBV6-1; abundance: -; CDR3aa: CASTFIAEGEQYF; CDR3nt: TGTGCCAGCACCTTCATCGCGGAAGGCGAGCAGTACTTC
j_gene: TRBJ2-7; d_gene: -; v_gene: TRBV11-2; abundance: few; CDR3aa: CASSSLSGREQYF; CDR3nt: TGTGCCAGCAGCTCACTATCCGGGAGAGAGCAGTACTTC
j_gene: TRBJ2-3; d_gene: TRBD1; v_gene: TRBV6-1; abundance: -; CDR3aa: CASSGWTGATDTQYF; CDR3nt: TGTGCCAGCAGTGGGTGGACAGGGGCCACAGATACGCAGTATTTT
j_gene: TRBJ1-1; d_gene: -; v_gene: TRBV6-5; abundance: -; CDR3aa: CASRPMPGAQAEAFF; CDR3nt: TGTGCCAGCAGGCCTATGCCGGGGGCCCAAGCTGAAGCTTTCTTT
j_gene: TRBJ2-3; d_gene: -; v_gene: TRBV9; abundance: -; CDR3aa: CASSVGVGSRTDTQYF; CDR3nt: TGTGCCAGCAGCGTAGGGGTGGGCTCGCGCACAGATACGCAGTATTTT
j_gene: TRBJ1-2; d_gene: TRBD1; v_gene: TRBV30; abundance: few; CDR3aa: CAWSPRPGQGAQGYTF; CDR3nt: TGTGCCTGGAGTCCCCGGCCGGGACAGGGGGCGCAGGGCTACACCTTC
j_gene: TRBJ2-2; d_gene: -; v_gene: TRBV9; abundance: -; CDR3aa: CASSGQAQLGELFF; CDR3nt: TGTGCCAGCAGCGGACAGGCCCAACTCGGGGAGCTGTTTTTT
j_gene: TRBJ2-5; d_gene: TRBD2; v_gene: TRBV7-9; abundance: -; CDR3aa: CASRPGTSAILQETQYF; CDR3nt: TGTGCCAGCAGGCCCGGGACTAGCGCAATTCTTCAAGAGACCCAGTACTTC
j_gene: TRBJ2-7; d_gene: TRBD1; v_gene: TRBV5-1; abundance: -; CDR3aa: CASSLGQGSYEQYF; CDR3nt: TGCGCCAGCAGCCTAGGACAGGGCAGCTACGAGCAGTACTTC
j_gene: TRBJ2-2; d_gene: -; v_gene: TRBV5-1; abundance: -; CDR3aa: CASSLVALSTGELFF; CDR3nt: TGCGCCAGCAGCTTGGTCGCCTTAAGCACCGGGGAGCTGTTTTTT
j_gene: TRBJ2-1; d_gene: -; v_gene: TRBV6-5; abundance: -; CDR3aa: CASSSRGDSEQFF; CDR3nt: TGTGCCAGCAGTAGCCGGGGGGACAGTGAGCAGTTCTTC
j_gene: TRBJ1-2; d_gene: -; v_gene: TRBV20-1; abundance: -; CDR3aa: CRAGANYGYTF; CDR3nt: TGCAGGGCGGGGGCTAACTATGGCTACACCTTC
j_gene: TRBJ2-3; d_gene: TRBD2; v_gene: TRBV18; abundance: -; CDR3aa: CASSLLAERTDTQYF; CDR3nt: TGTGCCAGCTCGCTCCTAGCGGAACGCACAGATACGCAGTATTTT
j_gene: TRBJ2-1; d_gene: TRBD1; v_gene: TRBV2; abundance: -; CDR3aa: CASGRQGREQFF; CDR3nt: TGTGCCAGCGGAAGACAGGGGCGTGAGCAGTTCTTC
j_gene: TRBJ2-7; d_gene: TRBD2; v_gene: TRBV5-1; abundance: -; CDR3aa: CASSPVSGGYEQYF; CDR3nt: TGCGCCAGCAGCCCAGTGAGCGGGGGATACGAGCAGTACTTC
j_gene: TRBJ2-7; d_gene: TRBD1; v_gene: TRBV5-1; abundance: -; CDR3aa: CASSGDQTGTVFHEQYF; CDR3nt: TGCGCCAGCAGCGGGGATCAAACCGGGACAGTATTCCACGAGCAGTACTTC
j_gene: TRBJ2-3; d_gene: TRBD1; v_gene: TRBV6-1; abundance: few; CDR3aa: CASSEALQGIRDTQYF; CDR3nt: TGTGCCAGCAGTGAAGCCTTACAGGGGATCAGGGATACGCAGTATTTT
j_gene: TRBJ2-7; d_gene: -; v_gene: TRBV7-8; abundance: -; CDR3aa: CASRTQLPPYEQYF; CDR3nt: TGTGCCAGCAGGACACAATTACCACCATACGAGCAGTACTTC
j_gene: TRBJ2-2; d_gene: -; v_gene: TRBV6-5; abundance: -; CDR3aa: CASSRTQGSGELFF; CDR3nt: TGTGCCAGCAGTAGAACCCAGGGGTCCGGGGAGCTGTTTTTT
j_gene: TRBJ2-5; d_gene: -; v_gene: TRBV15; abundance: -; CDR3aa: CATSHAVQETQYF; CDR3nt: TGTGCCACCTCCCACGCAGTCCAAGAGACCCAGTACTTC
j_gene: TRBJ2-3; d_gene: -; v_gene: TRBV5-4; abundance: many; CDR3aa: CASSLPGTDTQYF; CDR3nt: TGTGCCAGCAGTTTACCGGGAACAGATACGCAGTATTTT
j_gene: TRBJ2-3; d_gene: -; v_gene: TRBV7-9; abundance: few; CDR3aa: CASSGQAYVERDSDTQYF; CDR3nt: TGTGCCAGCAGCGGACAGGCTTACGTAGAAAGGGACTCAGATACGCAGTATTTT
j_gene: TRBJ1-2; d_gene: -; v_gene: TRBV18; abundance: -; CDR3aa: CASSPGDNYGYTF; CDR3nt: TGTGCCAGCTCACCCGGGGACAACTATGGCTACACCTTC
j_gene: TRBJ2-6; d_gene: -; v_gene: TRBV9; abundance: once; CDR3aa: CASSRLGAGANVLTF; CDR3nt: TGTGCCAGCAGCCGCTTGGGGGCGGGGGCCAACGTCCTGACTTTC
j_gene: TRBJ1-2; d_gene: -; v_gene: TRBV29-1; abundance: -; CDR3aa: CSVERGTYGYTF; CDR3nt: TGCAGCGTTGAAAGGGGGACCTATGGCTACACCTTC
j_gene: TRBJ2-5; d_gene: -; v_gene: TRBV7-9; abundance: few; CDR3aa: CASRYGETQYF; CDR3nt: TGTGCCAGCAGATACGGGGAGACCCAGTACTTC
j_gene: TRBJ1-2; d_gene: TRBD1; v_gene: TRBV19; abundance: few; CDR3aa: CASIPDRGNYGYTF; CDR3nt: TGTGCCAGTATTCCGGACAGGGGTAACTATGGCTACACCTTC
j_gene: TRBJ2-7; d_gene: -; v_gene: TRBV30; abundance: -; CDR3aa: CAWAGPYEQYF; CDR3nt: TGTGCCTGGGCGGGACCCTACGAGCAGTACTTC